This T cell receptor (beta chain) was profiled in a study of technical replicates of blood from several donors. Profiled with immunoSEQ multiplex PCR; TCRdb holds only in-frame clones, not every one. The sample yields fewer than 90,000 clones, roughly 94% seen once. CDR1 is SGHVS, CDR2 FNYEAQ, per germline. The V end lost 3 bases, the J end lost 3 bases, and 11 bases lay between the germline ends. The CDR3 spans 15 residues. The sequencing sample was made of T cells isolated from PBMCs. This sequence was found in a human donor in good health. The chain combines TRBV7-6 with TRBJ2-2; D may be TRBD1 (6 bases). CDR3 DNA sequence: TGTGCCAGCAGCTTGGGACATACTTACACCGGGGAGCTGTTTTTT. Protein: CASSLGHTYTGELFF.